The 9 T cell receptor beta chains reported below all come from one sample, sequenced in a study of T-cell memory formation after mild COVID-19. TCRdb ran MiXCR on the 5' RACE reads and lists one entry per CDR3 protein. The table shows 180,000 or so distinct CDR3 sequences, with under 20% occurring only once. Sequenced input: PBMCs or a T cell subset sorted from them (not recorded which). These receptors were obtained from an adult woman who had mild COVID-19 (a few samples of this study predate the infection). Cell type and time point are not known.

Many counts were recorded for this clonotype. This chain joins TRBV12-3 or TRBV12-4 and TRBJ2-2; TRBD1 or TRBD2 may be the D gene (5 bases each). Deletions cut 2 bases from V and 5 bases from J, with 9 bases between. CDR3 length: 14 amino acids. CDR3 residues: CASSLSGGTGELFF. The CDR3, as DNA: TGTGCCAGCAGTTTAAGTGGGGGAACCGGGGAGCTGTTTTTT.

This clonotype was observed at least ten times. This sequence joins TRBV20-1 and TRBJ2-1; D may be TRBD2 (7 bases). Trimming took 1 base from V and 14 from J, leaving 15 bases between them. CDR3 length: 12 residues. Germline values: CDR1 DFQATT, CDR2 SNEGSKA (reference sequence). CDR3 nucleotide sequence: TGCAGTGCTAGAGGGTCCGGGGAGGGGGAGTTCTTC. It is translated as CSARGSGEGEFF.

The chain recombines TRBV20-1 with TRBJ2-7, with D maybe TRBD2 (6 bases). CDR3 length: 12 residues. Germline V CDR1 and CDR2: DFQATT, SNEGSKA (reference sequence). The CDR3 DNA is TGCAGCGCCGGGACTCGAGTCTACGAGCAGTACTTC. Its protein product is CSAGTRVYEQYF.

CDR3 DNA: TGTGCCAGCAGGTTTGGGACTAGCGGACAAGAGACCCAGTACTTC. It translates to CASRFGTSGQETQYF. V gene TRBV12-3 or TRBV12-4 combines with J gene TRBJ2-5; 11 nucleotides line up with TRBD2. The trim removed 6 bases at V and 2 bases at J, leaving 5 bases unmatched. The length of the CDR3 is 15 residues.

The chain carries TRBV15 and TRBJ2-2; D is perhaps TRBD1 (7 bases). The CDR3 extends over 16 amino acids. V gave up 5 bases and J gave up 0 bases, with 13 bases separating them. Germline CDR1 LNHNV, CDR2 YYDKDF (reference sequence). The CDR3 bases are TGTGCCACCAGCCCAGGCGGGACAGCGAACACCGGGGAGCTGTTTTTT. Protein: CATSPGGTANTGELFF.

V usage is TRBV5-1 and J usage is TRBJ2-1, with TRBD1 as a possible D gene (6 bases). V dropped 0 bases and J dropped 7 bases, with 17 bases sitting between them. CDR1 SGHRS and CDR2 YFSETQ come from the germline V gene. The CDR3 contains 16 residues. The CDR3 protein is CASSLVAGTGKNEQFF. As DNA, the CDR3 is TGCGCCAGCAGCTTGGTGGCTGGCACAGGGAAAAATGAGCAGTTCTTC. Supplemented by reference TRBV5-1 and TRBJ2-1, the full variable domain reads KAGVTQTPRYLIKTRGQQVTLSCSPISGHRSVSWYQQTPGQGLQFLFEYFSETQRNKGNFPGRFSGRQFSNSRSEMNVSTLELGDSALYLCASSLVAGTGKNEQFFGPGTRLTVL.

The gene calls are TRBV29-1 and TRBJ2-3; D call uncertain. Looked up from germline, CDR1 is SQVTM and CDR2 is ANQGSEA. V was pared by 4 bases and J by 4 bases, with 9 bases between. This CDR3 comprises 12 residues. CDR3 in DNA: TGCAGCGTTGGAAGCACTGCAGATACGCAGTATTTT. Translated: CSVGSTADTQYF.

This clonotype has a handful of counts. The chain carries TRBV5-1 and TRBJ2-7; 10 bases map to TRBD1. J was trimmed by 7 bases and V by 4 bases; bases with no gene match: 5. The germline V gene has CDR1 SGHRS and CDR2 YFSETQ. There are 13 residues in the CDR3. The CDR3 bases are TGCGCCAGCAGCCGCGGACAGGGGGGAGAGCAGTACTTC. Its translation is CASSRGQGGEQYF.

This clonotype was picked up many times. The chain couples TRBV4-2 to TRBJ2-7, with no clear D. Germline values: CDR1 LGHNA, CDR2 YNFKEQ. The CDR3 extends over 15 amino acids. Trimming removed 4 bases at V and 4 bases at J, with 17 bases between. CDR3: CASSPTRLVSYEQYF. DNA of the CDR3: TGTGCCAGCAGCCCAACCCGGCTAGTATCTTACGAGCAGTACTTC.